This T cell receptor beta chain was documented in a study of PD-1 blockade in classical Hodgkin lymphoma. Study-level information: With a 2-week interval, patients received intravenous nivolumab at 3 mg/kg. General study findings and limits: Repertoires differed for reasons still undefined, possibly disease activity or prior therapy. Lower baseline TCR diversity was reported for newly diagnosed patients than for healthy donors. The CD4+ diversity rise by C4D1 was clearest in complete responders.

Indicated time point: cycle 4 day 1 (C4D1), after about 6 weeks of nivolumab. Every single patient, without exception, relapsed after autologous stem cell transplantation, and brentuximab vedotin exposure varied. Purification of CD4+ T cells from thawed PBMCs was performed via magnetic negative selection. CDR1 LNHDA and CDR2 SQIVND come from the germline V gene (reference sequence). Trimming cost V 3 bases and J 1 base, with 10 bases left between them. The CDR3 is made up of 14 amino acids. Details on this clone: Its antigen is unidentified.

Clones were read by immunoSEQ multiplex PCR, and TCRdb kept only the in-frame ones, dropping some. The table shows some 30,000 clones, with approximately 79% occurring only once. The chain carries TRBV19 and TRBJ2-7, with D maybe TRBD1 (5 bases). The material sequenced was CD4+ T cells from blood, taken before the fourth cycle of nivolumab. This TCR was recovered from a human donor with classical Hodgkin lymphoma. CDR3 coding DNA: TGTGCCAGTAGTATCGGCAGGGAATCCTACGAGCAGTACTTC. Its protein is CASSIGRESYEQYF. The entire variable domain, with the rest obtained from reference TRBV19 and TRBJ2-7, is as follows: DGGITQSPKYLFRKEGQNVTLSCEQNLNHDAMYWYRQDPGQGLRLIYYSQIVNDFQKGDIAEGYSVSREKKESFPLTVTSAQKNPTAFYLCASSIGRESYEQYFGPGTRLTVT.